This T cell receptor beta chain was sequenced during a study of blood T cell repertoires in COVID-19. About the study: Sample material is recorded as cDNA or gDNA derived from T cells, B-cell-depleted T cells, or PBMCs.

In the authors' workflow: Amplification of reference gene primers provided the estimated nucleated cell counts. Here immunoSEQ multiplex PCR was the method, and the copy in TCRdb shows in-frame clones only, minus some. Clonal size and the V and J genes are those of that table, whereas D and trimming came from the DNA. The top ten clones hold roughly 18% of a sample with 97,000 or so clones, around 80% of them seen once. The sequence was collected from a man at least 80 years old with acute or convalescent COVID-19. Source material: peripheral blood.

CDR3: CASSPPWTGGTEAFF. As DNA, the CDR3 is TGTGCCAGCAGCCCCCCGTGGACAGGGGGCACTGAAGCTTTCTTT. V gene TRBV11-2 combines with J gene TRBJ1-1, with TRBD1 matching over 10 bases. There are 15 residues in the CDR3. The J segment lost 4 bases and the V segment lost 5 bases, leaving 7 bases of the junction unmatched. From germline, CDR1 is SGHAT and CDR2 FQNNGV.